A selection of T cell receptor beta chains follows, all from one sample in a study of post-analysis software for immune sequencing data. TCRdb passed the PCR reads through MiXCR, listing each CDR3 protein once. The sample shows 750,000 to 950,000 distinct CDR3 sequences, approximately 53% of them seen only once. The sample comprised blood. The source is a girl between 10 and 17 years old with multiple sclerosis. The CDR3 runs from the conserved cysteine through the conserved F or W. D genes are given only for firm matches. For some rows the clone size is stated as once, few or many, or as a class when expanded; others skip it.

TRBJ1-2 | - | TRBV29-1 | few | TGCAGCGTTGCACCAGCATCTTATGGCTACACCTTC | CSVAPASYGYTF
TRBJ2-5 | TRBD1 | TRBV29-1 | few | TGCAGCGTCTATGGACAGGGGGAAGAGACCCAGTACTTC | CSVYGQGEETQYF
TRBJ2-7 | - | TRBV4-1 | - | TGCGCCAGCAGCCGGGAGGCACAGGGACTCTCCTACGAGCAGTACTTC | CASSREAQGLSYEQYF
TRBJ1-2 | - | TRBV6-2/TRBV6-3 | - | TGTGCCAGCCACCAGGCGGGGGTCTATGGCTACACCTTC | CASHQAGVYGYTF
TRBJ2-3 | - | TRBV7-8 | - | TGTGCCAGCAGCTCTCCCGCCCAAGGGCTTCCCACAGATACGCAGTATTTT | CASSSPAQGLPTDTQYF
TRBJ1-1 | - | TRBV10-3 | - | TGTGCCATCAGGGGGCTAAACACTGAAGCTTTCTTT | CAIRGLNTEAFF
TRBJ2-7 | - | TRBV10-2 | - | TGCGCCAGCGGGACGCTAGCCTACGAGCAGTACTTC | CASGTLAYEQYF
TRBJ2-5 | - | TRBV29-1 | few | TGCAGCGTTGAACGCCGGATCCAAGAGACCCAGTACTTC | CSVERRIQETQYF
TRBJ2-2 | TRBD1 | TRBV27 | - | TGTGCCAGCAGTAAGGACAGGGGGGAGAACACCGGGGAGCTGTTTTTT | CASSKDRGENTGELFF
TRBJ2-7 | - | TRBV29-1 | - | TGCAGCGCAGGAGGGAGACAGGGAACCTACGAGCAGTACTTC | CSAGGRQGTYEQYF
TRBJ2-7 | - | TRBV20-1 | - | TGCAGTGCTTTCACCGGGACGGGGTCCTACGAGCAGTACTTC | CSAFTGTGSYEQYF
TRBJ2-5 | TRBD1 | TRBV5-5 | few | TGTGCCAGCACCTGGGGACAGGGTTGGGCTGAGCAGTACTTC | CASTWGQGWAEQYF
TRBJ2-1 | TRBD1 | TRBV7-6 | few | TGTGCCAGCAGCCGATACAGGGGGCTCTACAATGAGCAGTTCTTC | CASSRYRGLYNEQFF
TRBJ2-6 | - | TRBV4-1 | few | TGCGCCAGCAGCCAAGAAGGTCCTACCCGGGCCAACGTCCTGACTTTC | CASSQEGPTRANVLTF
TRBJ2-5 | TRBD2 | TRBV7-9 | - | TGTGCCAGCAGAGTAGTCGGCGGGGGAGGAGAGACCCAGTACTTC | CASRVVGGGGETQYF
TRBJ1-2 | - | TRBV7-9 | few | TGTGCCAGCAGCGTCGAGGGAAACGGGGGCTACACCTTC | CASSVEGNGGYTF
TRBJ2-1 | TRBD2 | TRBV7-6 | - | TGTGCCAGCAGCGGGCTGGTAGCGGGGGGCCGGCATGAGCAGTTCTTC | CASSGLVAGGRHEQFF